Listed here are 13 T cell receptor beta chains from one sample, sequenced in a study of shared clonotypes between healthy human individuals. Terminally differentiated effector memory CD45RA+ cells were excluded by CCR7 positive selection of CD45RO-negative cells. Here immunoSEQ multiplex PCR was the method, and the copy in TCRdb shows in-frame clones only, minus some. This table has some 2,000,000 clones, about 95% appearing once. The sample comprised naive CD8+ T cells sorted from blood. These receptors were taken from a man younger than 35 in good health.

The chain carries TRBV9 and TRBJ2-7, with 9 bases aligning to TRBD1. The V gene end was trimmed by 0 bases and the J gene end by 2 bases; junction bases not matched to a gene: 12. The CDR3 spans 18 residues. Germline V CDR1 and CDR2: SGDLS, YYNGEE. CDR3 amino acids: CASSVGRTGAGGTYEQYF. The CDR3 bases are TGTGCCAGCAGCGTAGGCCGGACAGGGGCAGGGGGAACCTACGAGCAGTACTTC.

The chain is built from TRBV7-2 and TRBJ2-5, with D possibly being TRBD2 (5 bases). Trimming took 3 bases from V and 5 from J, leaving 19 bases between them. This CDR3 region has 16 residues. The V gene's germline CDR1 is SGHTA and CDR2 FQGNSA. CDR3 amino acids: CASSFEAVGGGETQYF. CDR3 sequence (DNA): TGTGCCAGCAGCTTCGAAGCGGTGGGTGGCGGGGAGACCCAGTACTTC. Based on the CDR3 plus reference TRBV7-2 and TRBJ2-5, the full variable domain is GAGVSQSPSNKVTEKGKDVELRCDPISGHTALYWYRQSLGQGLEFLIYFQGNSAPDKSGLPSDRFSAERTGGSVSTLTIQRTQQEDSAVYLCASSFEAVGGGETQYFGPGTRLLVL.

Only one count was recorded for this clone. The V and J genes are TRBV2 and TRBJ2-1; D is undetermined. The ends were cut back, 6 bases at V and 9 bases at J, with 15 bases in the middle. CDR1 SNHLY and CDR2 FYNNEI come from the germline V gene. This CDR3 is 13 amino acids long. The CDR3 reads CASSWPVDVEQFF. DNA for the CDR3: TGTGCCAGCAGCTGGCCCGTGGATGTTGAGCAGTTCTTC.

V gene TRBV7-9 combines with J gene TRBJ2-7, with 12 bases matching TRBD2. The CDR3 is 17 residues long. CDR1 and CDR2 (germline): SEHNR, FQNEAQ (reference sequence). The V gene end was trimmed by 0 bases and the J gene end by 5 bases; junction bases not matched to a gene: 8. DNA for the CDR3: TGTGCCAGCAGCTTAGCTGGCCTAGCGGGAGGGGGCCACGAGCAGTACTTC. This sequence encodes CASSLAGLAGGGHEQYF.

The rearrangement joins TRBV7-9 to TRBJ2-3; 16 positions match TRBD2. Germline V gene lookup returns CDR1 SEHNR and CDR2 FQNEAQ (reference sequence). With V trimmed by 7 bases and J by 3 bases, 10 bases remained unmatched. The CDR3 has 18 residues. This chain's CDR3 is CASNPGLAGGPGTDTQYF. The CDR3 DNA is TGTGCCAGCAACCCGGGACTAGCGGGAGGGCCGGGAACAGATACGCAGTATTTT.

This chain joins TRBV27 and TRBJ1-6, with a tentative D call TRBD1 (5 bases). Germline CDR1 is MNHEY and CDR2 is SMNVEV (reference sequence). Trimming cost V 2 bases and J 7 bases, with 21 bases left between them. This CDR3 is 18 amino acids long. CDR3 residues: CASSLQMARGGRNSPLHF. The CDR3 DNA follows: TGTGCCAGCAGTTTACAAATGGCGAGGGGAGGGCGGAATTCACCCCTCCACTTT.

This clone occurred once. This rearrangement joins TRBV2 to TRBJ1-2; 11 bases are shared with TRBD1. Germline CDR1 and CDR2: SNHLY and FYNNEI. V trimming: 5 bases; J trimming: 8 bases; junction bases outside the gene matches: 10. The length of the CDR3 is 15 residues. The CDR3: CASSSIGQGAWGYTF. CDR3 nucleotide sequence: TGTGCCAGCAGTTCCATCGGACAGGGGGCGTGGGGCTACACCTTC.

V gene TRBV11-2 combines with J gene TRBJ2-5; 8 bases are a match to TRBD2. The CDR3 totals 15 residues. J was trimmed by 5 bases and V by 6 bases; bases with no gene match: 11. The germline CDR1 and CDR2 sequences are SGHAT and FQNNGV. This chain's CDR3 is CASSTPGLGGETQYF. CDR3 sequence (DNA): TGTGCCAGCAGTACGCCGGGACTAGGTGGCGAGACCCAGTACTTC.

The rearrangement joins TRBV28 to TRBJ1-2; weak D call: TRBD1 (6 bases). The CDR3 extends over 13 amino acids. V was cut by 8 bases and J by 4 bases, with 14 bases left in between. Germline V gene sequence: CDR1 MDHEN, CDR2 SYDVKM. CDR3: CASGGEAFYGYTF. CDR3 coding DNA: TGTGCCAGCGGGGGCGAAGCTTTCTATGGCTACACCTTC.

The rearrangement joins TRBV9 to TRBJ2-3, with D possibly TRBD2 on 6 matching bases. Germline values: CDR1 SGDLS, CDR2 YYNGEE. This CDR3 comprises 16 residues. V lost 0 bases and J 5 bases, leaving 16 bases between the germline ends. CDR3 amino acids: CASSVASRLDIDTQYF. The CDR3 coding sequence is TGTGCCAGCAGCGTAGCCTCTCGACTAGACATAGATACGCAGTATTTT.

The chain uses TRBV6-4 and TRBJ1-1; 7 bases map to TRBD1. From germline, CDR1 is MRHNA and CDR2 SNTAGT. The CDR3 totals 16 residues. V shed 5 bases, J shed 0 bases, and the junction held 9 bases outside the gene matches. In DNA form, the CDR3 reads TGTGCCAGCAGTCTAGAACCCGGGACAGTGAACACTGAAGCTTTCTTT. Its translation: CASSLEPGTVNTEAFF.

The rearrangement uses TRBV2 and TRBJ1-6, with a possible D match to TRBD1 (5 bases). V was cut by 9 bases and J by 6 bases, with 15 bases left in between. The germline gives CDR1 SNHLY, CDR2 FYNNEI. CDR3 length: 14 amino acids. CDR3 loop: CARSSGGSNSPLHF. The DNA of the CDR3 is TGTGCCAGGAGTTCGGGGGGATCTAATTCACCCCTCCACTTT.

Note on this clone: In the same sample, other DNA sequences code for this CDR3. CDR3 sequence reads: CSVEGLAYEQYF. The CDR3 DNA follows: TGCAGCGTGGAGGGACTAGCCTACGAGCAGTACTTC. The gene calls are TRBV29-1 and TRBJ2-7, with 8 bases matching TRBD2. Germline V CDR1 and CDR2: SQVTM, ANQGSEA. The J segment lost 2 bases and the V segment lost 6 bases, leaving 3 bases of the junction unmatched. The length of the CDR3 is 12 residues.